The source of this T cell receptor beta chain is a study of blood T cell repertoires in COVID-19. For the study at large: Both acute and convalescent COVID-19 samples were obtained from the United States, Italy and Spain.

In the original analysis: Estimates of nucleated cell counts were drawn from the amplification of reference gene primers. Profiling relied on immunoSEQ multiplex PCR, and the TCRdb table lists in-frame clones only, not all of them. That table supplies the V and J calls and clone size; D and trimming were determined from the DNA. Among over 100,000 clones, roughly 91% were seen once, and the ten largest hold around 5.5%. The CDR3 consists of 13 residues. CDR1 and CDR2 (germline): MGHRA, YSYEKL. V lost 4 bases to trimming and J lost 9 bases, with 13 bases between them. This rearrangement joins TRBV4-1 to TRBJ2-1, with a tentative D call TRBD2 (5 bases). The sample taken for sequencing was peripheral blood. This TCR came from a human donor in a cohort sampled during active COVID-19. The CDR3 region has the DNA TGCGCCAGCAGCCGAGGGCCGGGTAGTGAGCAGTTCTTC. As protein: CASSRGPGSEQFF.